These 15 T cell receptor beta chains share one sample of origin, sequenced in a study of blood T cell repertoires in COVID-19. The data were produced by immunoSEQ multiplex PCR, yet TCRdb's version contains in-frame clones alone and is incomplete. The sample has approximately 180,000 clones; around 85% are singletons. The sample consisted of peripheral blood. The origin of the receptors is a human donor with active or convalescent COVID-19. The donor label of this sample is uncertain.

The chain links TRBV5-6 to TRBJ2-7; TRBD2 matches at 11 bases. The CDR3 has 15 residues. Germline CDR1 SGHDT, CDR2 YYEEEE. The V gene end was trimmed by 4 bases and the J gene end by 2 bases; junction bases not matched to a gene: 5. CDR3 DNA: TGTGCCAGCAGCGATGGACTAGCGGGTGCCTACGAGCAGTACTTC. Its protein product is CASSDGLAGAYEQYF. Drawing the rest from reference TRBV5-6 and TRBJ2-7, the complete variable domain is DAGVTQSPTHLIKTRGQQVTLRCSPKSGHDTVSWYQQALGQGPQFIFQYYEEEERQRGNFPDRFSGHQFPNYSSELNVNALLLGDSALYLCASSDGLAGAYEQYFGPGTRLTVT.

The CDR3 loop is CASSLDPGESYEQYF. The DNA of the CDR3 is TGTGCCAGCAGCCTTGACCCAGGGGAATCCTACGAGCAGTACTTC. The V call is TRBV7-9, the J call TRBJ2-7, with TRBD1 as a possible D gene (6 bases). Trimming took off 5 bases at V and 1 base at J, with 15 bases between the two ends. CDR1 and CDR2 (germline): SEHNR, FQNEAQ (reference sequence). This CDR3 comprises 15 residues.

V and J are TRBV2 and TRBJ2-1; 10 bases agree with TRBD2. CDR1 is SNHLY and CDR2 is FYNNEI in the germline V gene. The trim removed 2 bases at V and 1 base at J, leaving 2 bases unmatched. There are 16 residues in the CDR3. The DNA for the CDR3 is TGTGCCAGCAGTGAAATGGGACTAGCGTCCTACAATGAGCAGTTCTTC. This translates into CASSEMGLASYNEQFF.

The sample holds one count of this clone. The V and J genes are TRBV20-1 and TRBJ2-7; D may be TRBD2 (7 bases). Trimming pared 3 bases from V and 0 bases from J, leaving 12 bases between. The CDR3 length is 14 residues. Germline loops: CDR1 DFQATT, CDR2 SNEGSKA (reference sequence). The CDR3 is CSASFGGASYEQYF. DNA of the CDR3: TGCAGTGCTAGTTTTGGGGGGGCCTCCTACGAGCAGTACTTC.

V is TRBV7-3 and J is TRBJ2-3; D may be TRBD2 (6 bases). The germline V and J ends were trimmed by 2 bases and 1 base, with 10 bases remaining between them. Germline-derived CDR1 and CDR2 are SGHTA and FQGTGA. This CDR3 spans 15 amino acids. The CDR3 coding sequence is TGTGCCAGCAGCTTAGGAGGGGCCGGCACAGATACGCAGTATTTT. Amino acid sequence: CASSLGGAGTDTQYF.

The V and J genes are TRBV19 and TRBJ2-5; 7 bases are shared with TRBD2. V trimming: 5 bases; J trimming: 5 bases; junction bases outside the gene matches: 8. Per the germline V gene, CDR1 is LNHDA and CDR2 is SQIVND (reference sequence). This CDR3 region has 14 residues. The CDR3 loop reads CASSQAGVAETQYF. The CDR3 DNA follows: TGTGCCAGTAGTCAGGCGGGGGTAGCGGAGACCCAGTACTTC.

V and J are TRBV27 and TRBJ2-7; D not resolved. Between the trimmed V and J ends, which lost 2 bases and 5 bases, there was a span of 4 bases. Germline CDR1 MNHEY, CDR2 SMNVEV (reference sequence). The CDR3 loop spans 11 amino acids. DNA of the CDR3: TGTGCCAGCAGTTTAGGCCACGAGCAGTACTTC. The encoded protein is CASSLGHEQYF.

The chain combines TRBV6-6 with TRBJ1-2, with TRBD1 identical over 7 bases. The V segment lost 8 bases and the J segment 8 bases; nucleotides outside the gene matches: 11. The CDR3 runs 13 residues. The germline CDR1 and CDR2 sequences are MNHNY and SVGAGI (reference sequence). For the CDR3, the DNA is TGTGCCAGCTGTACCCAGGGGGTTGGGGGCTACACCTTC. This sequence encodes CASCTQGVGGYTF.

The DNA of the CDR3 is TGTGCCAGTAAGAGTCATAGCAATCAGCCCCAGCATTTT. Its protein is CASKSHSNQPQHF. The V call is TRBV6-5, the J call TRBJ1-5, with D unclear. V gave up 9 bases and J gave up 0 bases, with 9 bases separating them. This CDR3 is built from 13 residues. Germline lookup yields CDR1 MNHEY and CDR2 SVGAGI.

The genes are TRBV4-3 and TRBJ1-1; D remains ambiguous. The CDR3 consists of 15 residues. Germline loops: CDR1 LGHNA, CDR2 YSLEER. Trimming left V 0 bases short and J 1 base short, with 9 bases between. The DNA of the CDR3 is TGCGCCAGCAGCCAAGAAGTGAGGAGGAACACTGAAGCTTTCTTT. Its protein is CASSQEVRRNTEAFF.

A note on this clone: Other DNA sequences within the sample encode an identical CDR3. As DNA, the CDR3 is TGTGCCAGCAGCTTATTTGCCGGGACAACCTACAATGAGCAGTTCTTC. Residues: CASSLFAGTTYNEQFF. This chain joins TRBV7-3 and TRBJ2-1; D perhaps matches TRBD1 (6 bases). CDR3 length: 16 residues. Germline CDR1 SGHTA, CDR2 FQGTGA. The germline V and J ends were trimmed by 2 bases and 2 bases, with 13 bases remaining between them.

This chain links TRBV5-4 with TRBJ1-2; D is unresolved. From germline, CDR1 is SGHNT and CDR2 YYREEE (reference sequence). Trimming took 2 bases from V and 8 from J, leaving 19 bases between them. This CDR3 comprises 15 residues. In nucleotides, the CDR3 is TGTGCCAGCAGCTTCCCGTCGTTATCCTACTCGGGCTACACCTTC. It encodes CASSFPSLSYSGYTF.

For the CDR3, the DNA is TGTGCCAGCAGCACGACTAGCGGGAGGCAAGAGACCCAGTACTTC. This codes for CASSTTSGRQETQYF. This chain links TRBV6-5 with TRBJ2-5; 13 nucleotides align to TRBD2. Germline CDR1 and CDR2: MNHEY and SVGAGI. The CDR3 is 15 amino acids. V was pared by 6 bases and J by 2 bases, with 3 bases of the junction left unmatched.

The J gene is TRBJ2-7, the V gene TRBV5-1; the match to TRBD2 covers 8 bases. Trimming at V came to 0 bases and at J to 3 bases, leaving 8 bases not matched to a gene. CDR1 is SGHRS and CDR2 is YFSETQ in the germline V gene. This CDR3 comprises 16 residues. The CDR3 loop is CASSLGSGGPFYEQYF. CDR3 sequence (DNA): TGCGCCAGCAGCTTGGGGAGCGGGGGCCCGTTCTACGAGCAGTACTTC.

In DNA form, the CDR3 reads TGTGCCAGCAGCTCGCGGGGGGGGCCAGGGGCCAACGTCCTGACTTTC. This encodes CASSSRGGPGANVLTF. The chain carries TRBV11-3 and TRBJ2-6; 9 nucleotides line up with TRBD2. CDR1 and CDR2 from the germline V gene are SGHNT and YENEEA. Unmatched junction bases numbered 5, after V lost 4 bases and J lost 4 bases. The CDR3 loop spans 16 amino acids.